This TCR beta chain was profiled in a study of blood T cell repertoires in COVID-19. Study overall: Collection of acute and convalescent COVID-19 samples took place in the United States, Italy and Spain.

Germline V lookup: CDR1 LGHDT, CDR2 YNNKEL (reference sequence). This CDR3 is 14 amino acids long. The V end lost 3 bases, the J end lost 10 bases, and 19 bases lay between the germline ends. As originally analysed: Counts of nucleated cells, estimated from reference gene primer amplification, were obtained. Profiled with immunoSEQ multiplex PCR; TCRdb holds only in-frame clones, not every one. V and J calls plus clone size are reproduced from that table; the DNA served to infer D and trimming. The sample yields 210,000 or so clones, nearly 90% seen once. Ages ranged from about 18 to 89 years, with residence in under 25 US areas. Cohorts were determined from participant-reported clinical history.

This sequence was found in a man aged 30 to 45 who had recovered from COVID-19. What was sequenced was PBMCs or T cells enriched from blood (not recorded which). This chain uses TRBV3-1 (or the pseudogene TRBV3-2) with TRBJ2-7; TRBD2 is a possible D gene (6 bases). The CDR3 nucleotides read TGTGCCAGCAGCCAGAGTTGGGTCTCTAGCGCCCAGTACTTC. It codes for CASSQSWVSSAQYF.